This T cell receptor (beta chain) was profiled in a study of blood T cell repertoires in COVID-19. About the research overall: Both acute and convalescent COVID-19 samples were obtained from the United States, Italy and Spain. The cDNA or gDNA used as material had been derived from T cells, B-cell-depleted T cells, or PBMCs.

Study processing details: Nucleated cell number was recorded as an estimate derived from reference gene primer amplification. Method: immunoSEQ multiplex PCR; TCRdb's copy keeps in-frame clones and lacks some. The V and J calls and the clone size are those of that table, but D and trimming were determined from the DNA. This sample yields 90,000 to 140,000 clones, of which around 81% are seen a single time; roughly 37% belongs to the top ten. This CDR3 is built from 16 residues. The germline CDR1 and CDR2 sequences are GTSNPN and SVGIG (reference sequence). With 1 base clipped from V and 3 bases from J, the junction kept 8 bases outside the gene matches.

Sequenced material: peripheral blood. The chain joins TRBV30 to TRBJ1-2; TRBD1 aligns across 10 bases. The clonotype was recovered from a man aged 80 or over with acute or convalescent COVID-19. In DNA, the CDR3 is TGTGCCTGGAGTGGATCTGGGACAGGGGTGGACTATGGCTACACCTTC. It codes for CAWSGSGTGVDYGYTF.